This T cell receptor beta chain is drawn from a study of T cell changes during pregnancy in multiple sclerosis (dated by TCRdb to about 2019). Concerning the study at large: The study examined how the T cell repertoire changed over the course of pregnancy in women with multiple sclerosis.

The germline V gene specifies SGHRS as CDR1 and YFSETQ as CDR2. Taken from cysteine to phenylalanine, the CDR3 has 13 residues. Left in the record is the CDR3 DNA by itself, 39 bases read in frame from the first base. V lost 1 base and J lost 3 bases; the stretch between them is 5 bases long. Regarding this clone: Its antigen is currently not known. Base qualities are missing; no much larger clone stands one base away.

Libraries were prepared through the immunoSEQ multiplex PCR assay. This immuneACCESS table, as held by TCRdb, lists in-frame sequences with V and J called but not all clones. Of the missing ones, under half trace to an unresolved V gene in checked studies; the others have no known cause. Recorded for this sample are roughly 110,000 clones; 80% to 95% of them occurred a single time. The ten top clones hold about 1.6% of the sample. The sample was peripheral blood, taken in the third trimester of pregnancy. The sequence came from a female donor with multiple sclerosis, enrolled in a pregnancy study. The chain is encoded by TRBV5-1 joined to TRBJ1-5, with no confidently assigned D gene. The DNA reads TGCGCCAGCAGCTTGCTACCCAATCAGCCCCAGCATTTT. This codes for CASSLLPNQPQHF. Full variable domain (CDR3 extended with the reference TRBV5-1 and TRBJ1-5 proteins): KAGVTQTPRYLIKTRGQQVTLSCSPISGHRSVSWYQQTPGQGLQFLFEYFSETQRNKGNFPGRFSGRQFSNSRSEMNVSTLELGDSALYLCASSLLPNQPQHFGDGTRLSIL.